The 17 T cell receptor beta chains given below trace back to one sample, sequenced in a study of early T cells in non-severe SARS-CoV-2 infection. TCRdb reanalysed the 5' RACE reads using MiXCR and keeps one entry per CDR3 protein. This table has around 58,000 distinct CDR3 sequences, around 8.3% appearing once. The input for sequencing was whole blood, taken at baseline. The receptors derive from an adult who was a healthcare worker with PCR-confirmed SARS-CoV-2 infection or an uninfected control (not recorded which).

This clonotype was picked up many times. The V call is TRBV3-1, the J call TRBJ2-7, with 13 bases lining up with TRBD2. Trimming took 6 bases from V and 1 from J; bases not matched to a gene: 3. This CDR3 is built from 15 residues. Germline V gene lookup returns CDR1 LGHDT and CDR2 YNNKEL (reference sequence). The CDR3 here is CASSPLAGGSYEQYF. The DNA of the CDR3 is TGTGCCAGCAGTCCACTAGCGGGAGGGTCCTACGAGCAGTACTTC.

The sample holds a few counts of this clonotype. The V and J genes are TRBV12-3 or TRBV12-4 and TRBJ2-2; no clear D gene. The CDR3 is 12 amino acids. The V and J ends lost 8 bases and 7 bases respectively, with 11 bases between them. The CDR3 sequence is CASGLWVGELFF. The DNA of the CDR3 is TGTGCCAGCGGTCTCTGGGTCGGGGAGCTGTTTTTT.

CDR3 DNA sequence: TGTGCCAGCAGCGTCCGGCCCGGGATTCAAGAGACCCAGTACTTC. This codes for CASSVRPGIQETQYF. The chain couples TRBV14 to TRBJ2-5; D is possibly TRBD2 (5 bases). The V gene's germline CDR1 is SGHDN and CDR2 FVKESK. Trimming removed 5 bases from V and 2 bases from J, with 15 bases in between. This CDR3 has 15 amino acids. Complete variable domain (other parts from reference TRBV14 and TRBJ2-5): EAGVTQFPSHSVIEKGQTVTLRCDPISGHDNLYWYRRVMGKEIKFLLHFVKESKQDESGMPNNRFLAERTGGTYSTLKVQPAELEDSGVYFCASSVRPGIQETQYFGPGTRLLVL.

V usage is TRBV7-9 and J usage is TRBJ2-6; the D is unclear. This CDR3 has 15 amino acids. The V gene lost 5 bases and the J gene lost 4 bases, with 12 bases spanning the gap. Germline CDR1 is SEHNR and CDR2 is FQNEAQ (reference sequence). The DNA for the CDR3 is TGTGCCAGCAGCGTAAGGGTTTCAGGGGCCAACGTCCTGACTTTC. This translates into CASSVRVSGANVLTF.

This clonotype has a count of ten or more. The chain couples TRBV20-1 to TRBJ2-2; 7 bases match TRBD2. CDR3 length: 13 amino acids. The germline gives CDR1 DFQATT, CDR2 SNEGSKA (reference sequence). CDR3 sequence (DNA): TGCGGCACTAGCGCCGCGAACACCGGGGAGCTGTTTTTT. Residues: CGTSAANTGELFF.

This clonotype was seen many times. The V call is TRBV5-1, the J call TRBJ2-1; D not resolved. The V end lost 2 bases, the J end lost 6 bases, and 6 bases lay between the germline ends. The germline CDR1 and CDR2 sequences are SGHRS and YFSETQ. This CDR3 spans 12 amino acids. The CDR3 region has the DNA TGCGCCAGCAGCTTCGTCCCCAATGAGCAGTTCTTC. Residues: CASSFVPNEQFF.

The V gene is TRBV10-2, the J gene TRBJ2-6; the D is unclear. Germline V gene data show CDR1 as WSHSY and CDR2 as SAAADI. With 2 bases removed from V and 0 bases from J, the gap between germline ends came to 11 bases. This CDR3 comprises 17 residues. As DNA, the CDR3 is TGCGCCAGCAGTGAGCCAGGCCCACTCTCTGGGGCCAACGTCCTGACTTTC. It translates to CASSEPGPLSGANVLTF.

J is TRBJ2-2 and V is TRBV7-2; 9 bases fit TRBD1. CDR3 length: 18 residues. The trim removed 4 bases at V and 5 bases at J, leaving 14 bases unmatched. Germline CDR1 reads SGHTA; CDR2 reads FQGNSA. The CDR3 sequence: CASSSLSQGALLTGELFF. In DNA form, the CDR3 reads TGTGCCAGCAGCTCACTATCACAGGGGGCTCTCTTGACCGGGGAGCTGTTTTTT.

This clonotype was found many times. This sequence joins TRBV27 and TRBJ2-3; D is unclear. This CDR3 has 13 amino acids. Trimming took 3 bases from V and 5 from J, leaving 9 bases between them. Germline V lookup: CDR1 MNHEY, CDR2 SMNVEV (reference sequence). The CDR3 region has the DNA TGTGCCAGCAGTTTGGTAGCAGTAGATACGCAGTATTTT. Amino acid sequence: CASSLVAVDTQYF.

This clonotype was found a few times. The V and J genes are TRBV5-1 and TRBJ2-3; D tentatively reads TRBD1 or TRBD2 (6 bases each). Trimming removed 3 bases at V and 5 bases at J, with 19 bases between. The CDR3 loop spans 16 amino acids. Germline CDR1 SGHRS, CDR2 YFSETQ. For the CDR3, the DNA is TGCGCCAGCAGCTATACCGGGAGCATGACAGGAGATACGCAGTATTTT. Protein: CASSYTGSMTGDTQYF.

This clonotype was found many times. The V gene is TRBV6-6, the J gene TRBJ2-7; D possibly matches TRBD1 or TRBD2 (8 bases each). CDR1 is MNHNY, CDR2 SVGAGI, per germline (reference sequence). V dropped 4 bases and J dropped 2 bases, with 18 bases sitting between them. The CDR3 is 16 amino acids. The CDR3 DNA reads TGTGCCAGCAGTTTTGAGCGGGGGACAGGAACCTACGAGCAGTACTTC. This translates into CASSFERGTGTYEQYF.

This clonotype was counted only a few times. The chain combines TRBV7-8 with TRBJ2-7, with 7 bases identical to TRBD2. With V trimmed by 7 bases and J by 2 bases, 5 bases remained unmatched. Germline CDR1 reads SGHVS; CDR2 reads FQNEAQ. This CDR3 has 13 residues. The CDR3 DNA follows: TGTGCCAGCATGTTAGCGGGCGCCTACGAGCAGTACTTC. Its protein is CASMLAGAYEQYF.

This clonotype showed up just a few times. This CDR3 reads CSASLWDRVNQPQHF. CDR3 DNA sequence: TGCAGTGCTAGTTTGTGGGACAGGGTCAATCAGCCCCAGCATTTT. The chain couples TRBV20-1 to TRBJ1-5; 9 bases are shared with TRBD1. CDR1 is DFQATT, CDR2 SNEGSKA, per germline (reference sequence). Losses at the gene ends were 3 bases for V and 3 bases for J; bases not matched to a gene: 6. This CDR3 has 15 amino acids.

This rearrangement joins TRBV12-3 or TRBV12-4 to TRBJ2-7; D is unclear. Trimming shortened V by 2 bases and J by 0 bases, and 8 bases separated the two germline ends. This CDR3 has 14 amino acids. The chain's CDR3 is CASSLNLNSYEQYF. The DNA for the CDR3 is TGTGCCAGCAGTTTAAACTTGAACTCCTACGAGCAGTACTTC.

In this sample, this clonotype turned up a few times. This chain joins TRBV5-1 and TRBJ1-1, with 7 positions matching TRBD1. Germline loops: CDR1 SGHRS, CDR2 YFSETQ. The junction had 1 base not matched to a gene; V was cut back by 4 bases and J by 1 base. This CDR3 is 13 amino acids long. In DNA form, the CDR3 reads TGCGCCAGCAGCGGGGACAGGAACACTGAAGCTTTCTTT. It codes for CASSGDRNTEAFF.

This clonotype was seen many times. The CDR3 nucleotides read TGTGCCAGCACAGCTACAGACTCACCCTATGGCTACACCTTC. Its protein is CASTATDSPYGYTF. The chain employs TRBV2 and TRBJ1-2; D gene unclear. In germline, CDR1 is SNHLY, CDR2 FYNNEI. The CDR3 totals 14 residues. The germline V and J ends were trimmed by 7 bases and 4 bases, with 16 bases remaining between them.

The chain joins TRBV6-5 to TRBJ2-6; D possibly corresponds to TRBD1 (6 bases). Trimming shortened V by 6 bases and J by 0 bases, and 9 bases separated the two germline ends. CDR1 and CDR2 (germline): MNHEY, SVGAGI. The CDR3 sequence is 15 residues long. CDR3 nucleotides: TGTGCCAGCAGACACAGGGTCTCTGGGGCCAACGTCCTGACTTTC. Protein product: CASRHRVSGANVLTF.